Listed here is a single T cell receptor beta chain. The antigen remains unidentified. The CDR3 length is 14 residues. With 2 bases removed from V and 6 bases from J, the gap between germline ends came to 13 bases. Per germline, CDR1 SGHVS and CDR2 FQNEAQ. These data originate in a study of T cell repertoires in cytomegalovirus infection. As for the study in general: Recently identified HLA-C-restricted CMV epitopes were among the peptides used. Matching HLA type, along with CMV infection, was indicated by public TCR beta signatures. Study-level results: Ex vivo, HLA-C-restricted CMV-specific TCR beta clonotypes prevailed over the rest of the response. Cumulative frequency (of public TCR beta family members) identified carriers of CMV plus the relevant HLA.

TCRdb reprocessed the reads via MiXCR and lists one record per CDR3 protein. The repertoire holds tens of thousands of distinct CDR3 sequences, with about 37% as singletons. This sample comprised CD8+ T cells from cultured PBMCs, obtained from culture after CMV antigen stimulation. The receptor's source is a human donor in good health (CMV status not recorded). Some clones in this sample may be carry-over from other donors' samples. The V and J genes are TRBV7-8 and TRBJ1-1; D remains unclear. The CDR3 here is CASSLYSDGSEAFF. The CDR3 nucleotides read TGTGCCAGCAGCTTATACAGCGACGGATCTGAAGCTTTCTTT.